These T cell receptor beta chains were read from a single sample in a study of cytomegalovirus exposure and HLA in healthy donors. The assay was immunoSEQ multiplex PCR, and TCRdb's table has in-frame clones only and misses some. The sample holds 100,000 or so clones; about 70% are singletons and the top ten take approximately 2%. The specimen was PBMCs. The receptors here all came from a human donor in good health. The CDR3 runs from the conserved cysteine through the conserved F or W. Fields, in order: D gene, J gene, CDR3 length, clone size, V gene, CDR3 protein, CDR3 DNA. The D gene is left open where the match is weak. Clone sizes are given selectively: once, few, many, or a class where the clone is expanded.

>NA|TRBJ2-6|15|NA|TRBV7-9
CASSDTGSGANVLTF
TGTGCCAGCAGCGACACAGGCTCTGGGGCCAACGTCCTGACTTTC
>TRBD1|TRBJ1-2|15|NA|TRBV5-1
CASSPGTGDGYGYTF
TGCGCCAGCAGCCCGGGGACAGGGGACGGCTATGGCTACACCTTC
>NA|TRBJ2-7|17|NA|TRBV28
CASSSPGDRGSYYEQYF
TGTGCCAGCAGTTCCCCAGGGGACCGCGGGAGCTACTACGAGCAGTACTTC
>NA|TRBJ1-1|12|few|TRBV14
CASSQDRDEAFF
TGTGCCAGCAGCCAAGACCGCGATGAAGCTTTCTTT
>TRBD2|TRBJ2-3|14|NA|TRBV7-9
CASEREGATDTQYF
TGTGCCAGCGAGCGGGAGGGGGCCACAGATACGCAGTATTTT
>TRBD2|TRBJ2-1|14|NA|TRBV9
CASSTRLANNEQFF
TGTGCCAGCAGCACCCGACTAGCTAACAATGAGCAGTTCTTC
>NA|TRBJ2-3|13|NA|TRBV5-1
CASNPSTTNTQYF
TGCGCCAGCAACCCTTCCACCACAAATACGCAGTATTTT
>NA|TRBJ2-3|14|NA|TRBV27
CASSRGGSTDTQYF
TGTGCCAGCAGCCGAGGAGGTAGCACAGATACGCAGTATTTT
>TRBD1|TRBJ2-7|17|once|TRBV7-2
CASSLAPAGTGSYEQYF
TGTGCCAGCAGCTTAGCCCCCGCCGGGACAGGGTCCTACGAGCAGTACTTC
>NA|TRBJ1-4|19|NA|TRBV2
CASSRRAGMNFATNEKLFF
TGTGCCAGTTCTAGGCGAGCAGGGATGAACTTTGCAACTAATGAAAAACTGTTTTTT
>NA|TRBJ1-2|13|NA|TRBV6-1
CASRDRSNYGYTF
TGTGCCAGCAGGGACAGATCTAACTATGGCTACACCTTC